The entry below describes one TCR beta chain. The target antigen is unknown. The entry originates in a study of CD8 T cells in ankylosing spondylitis. In making TCR beta libraries, quantitative 5'-RACE with molecular barcodes was used. TCRdb used MiXCR to reprocess the 5' RACE reads, holding one entry per CDR3 protein. The table shows about 480,000 distinct CDR3 sequences, with roughly 18% occurring only once. Germline V lookup: CDR1 SEHNR, CDR2 FQNEAQ (reference sequence). The CDR3 runs 13 residues. V was shortened by 2 bases and J by 4 bases, with 6 bases between the two germline ends. Notes on the study in general: Disease-linked clones were found to be CD8+ and relatively rare in peripheral blood. Earlier literature documents some of the motif variants in reactive arthritis synovial fluid and blood. Characteristic of ankylosing spondylitis blood, it appeared, was a TCR beta motif comprising several highly homologous variants. Reported data indicate significant enrichment of disease-linked clones within matched ankylosing spondylitis synovial fluid.

The sequenced sample was blood, either unsorted or a sorted T cell fraction (not recorded which). This TCR was sampled from a male donor with ankylosing spondylitis. The V call is TRBV7-9, the J call TRBJ1-5; D unresolved. CDR3 protein: CASSLPGNQPQHF. In nucleotides, the CDR3 is TGTGCCAGCAGCTTACCGGGGAATCAGCCCCAGCATTTT.